This TCR beta chain came from a study of Graves' ophthalmopathy and Graves' hyperthyroidism. Findings and limits, study-wide: Most expanded clonotypes from thyroid (those above 0.001 frequency) were also found in blood.

Per germline, CDR1 SQVTM and CDR2 ANQGSEA. Trimming removed 3 bases from V and 7 bases from J, with 15 bases in between. The CDR3 covers 14 residues. This clonotype was seen repeatedly, ten times or more. As yet, its antigen is unknown. The sequenced template was RNA, covering the TCR beta CDR3 region. RT-PCR with HTBI primers came first, then second-round multiplex PCR. TCRdb reprocessed the multiplex PCR reads via MiXCR and lists one record per CDR3 protein. The sample lists over a million distinct CDR3 sequences, less than 45% occurring once. The source of this sequence is an adult man with Graves' hyperthyroidism. J is TRBJ1-4 and V is TRBV29-1; TRBD1 might be the D (6 bases). Sequenced material: peripheral blood or thyroid tissue (not recorded which). The chain's CDR3 is CSVDQGMFGEKLFF. The CDR3 nucleotides read TGCAGCGTTGACCAGGGGATGTTCGGTGAAAAACTGTTTTTT.